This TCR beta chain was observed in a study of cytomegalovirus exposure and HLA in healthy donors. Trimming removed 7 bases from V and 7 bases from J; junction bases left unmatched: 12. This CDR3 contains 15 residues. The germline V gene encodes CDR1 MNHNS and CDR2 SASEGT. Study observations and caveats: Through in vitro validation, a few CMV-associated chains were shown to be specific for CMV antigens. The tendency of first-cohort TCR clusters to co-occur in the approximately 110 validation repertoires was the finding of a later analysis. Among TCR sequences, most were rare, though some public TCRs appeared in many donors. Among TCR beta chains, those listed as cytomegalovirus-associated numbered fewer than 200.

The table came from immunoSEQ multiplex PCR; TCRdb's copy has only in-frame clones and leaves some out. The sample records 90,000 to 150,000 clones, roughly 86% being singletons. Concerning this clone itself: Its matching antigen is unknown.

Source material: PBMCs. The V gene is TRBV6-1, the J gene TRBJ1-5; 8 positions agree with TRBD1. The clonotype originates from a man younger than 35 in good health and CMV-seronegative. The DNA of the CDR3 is TGTGCCAGCACCGAAACGACAGGGGCCGGGCAGCCCCAGCATTTT. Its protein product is CASTETTGAGQPQHF.